Following are 21 T cell receptor beta chains from one sample sequenced in a study of blood T cell repertoires in COVID-19. TCRdb keeps only in-frame clones here, not all; method: immunoSEQ multiplex PCR. The sample holds roughly 150,000 clones, around nine tenths seen once. Sequenced input: peripheral blood. These receptors were obtained from a woman at least 80 years old with COVID-19, enrolled during active disease.

This clone was counted once. This chain connects TRBV7-2 to TRBJ2-1, with 8 bases matching TRBD1. Germline lookup yields CDR1 SGHTA and CDR2 FQGNSA. The CDR3 length is 16 residues. The V gene end was trimmed by 6 bases and the J gene end by 4 bases; junction bases not matched to a gene: 11. In DNA, the CDR3 is TGTGCCAGCAGTTCGATTGACAGGGGTTCGTACAATGAGCAGTTCTTC. This translates into CASSSIDRGSYNEQFF.

This clone was seen only once. V usage is TRBV29-1 and J usage is TRBJ2-3, with 10 bases that match TRBD2. Germline V gives CDR1 SQVTM, CDR2 ANQGSEA. V gave up 5 bases and J gave up 2 bases; unmatched junction bases: 4. This CDR3 spans 14 amino acids. As DNA, the CDR3 is TGCAGCGTTTTACTAGCGGGAAACACAGATACGCAGTATTTT. Residues: CSVLLAGNTDTQYF.

The V and J genes are TRBV24-1 and TRBJ1-5; 7 bases fit TRBD1. With V trimmed by 3 bases and J by 3 bases, 1 base remained unmatched. The CDR3 loop spans 14 amino acids. Germline-derived CDR1 and CDR2 are KGHDR and SFDVKD. DNA of the CDR3: TGTGCCACCAGTGATCAGGGGGTCAATCAGCCCCAGCATTTT. As protein: CATSDQGVNQPQHF.

This rearrangement joins TRBV10-1 to TRBJ2-5, with D perhaps TRBD2 (5 bases). V gave up 6 bases and J gave up 9 bases, with 17 bases separating them. The CDR3 spans 13 residues. The germline gives CDR1 WNHNN, CDR2 SYGVQD (reference sequence). DNA of the CDR3: TGCGCCAGCAGACGGGAACCCGCGTGGGCCCAGTACTTC. Translated: CASRREPAWAQYF.

The count of this clone is one. The chain is built from TRBV6-5 and TRBJ2-3; TRBD1 matches at 9 bases. Trimming removed 9 bases from V and 2 bases from J; junction bases left unmatched: 3. The CDR3 is made up of 13 amino acids. In germline, CDR1 is MNHEY, CDR2 SVGAGI. The DNA for the CDR3 is TGTGCCAGTGGACAGGGGTCCACAGATACGCAGTATTTT. This sequence encodes CASGQGSTDTQYF.

The gene calls are TRBV2 and TRBJ1-1; no clear D. This CDR3 spans 13 amino acids. CDR1 and CDR2 (germline): SNHLY, FYNNEI. V was trimmed by 4 bases and J by 11 bases, leaving 17 bases between them. CDR3 in amino acids: CASSVEVVLEAFF. The CDR3 DNA reads TGTGCCAGCAGTGTGGAGGTTGTACTTGAGGCTTTCTTT. Drawing the rest from reference TRBV2 and TRBJ1-1, the complete variable domain is EPEVTQTPSHQVTQMGQEVILRCVPISNHLYFYWYRQILGQKVEFLVSFYNNEISEKSEIFDDQFSVERPDGSNFTLKIRSTKLEDSAMYFCASSVEVVLEAFFGQGTRLTVV.

The chain links TRBV27 to TRBJ1-6; TRBD1 is a possible D gene (5 bases). Germline values: CDR1 MNHEY, CDR2 SMNVEV (reference sequence). V lost 6 bases and J lost 7, with 16 bases in between. CDR3 length equals 15 residues. The CDR3 sequence is CASSPGGFMNSPLHF. As DNA, the CDR3 is TGTGCCAGCAGCCCGGGGGGATTTATGAATTCACCCCTCCACTTT.

V and J are TRBV19 and TRBJ1-5; D is unresolved. The V end was cut by 7 bases, the J end by 0 bases, with 13 bases between. In germline, CDR1 is LNHDA, CDR2 SQIVND (reference sequence). This CDR3 is 15 amino acids long. In DNA, the CDR3 is TGTGCCAGTAAGGTACAGTCCAATAGCAATCAGCCCCAGCATTTT. Translated, it gives CASKVQSNSNQPQHF.

This CDR3 is CASSSGQGAANEKLFF. As DNA, the CDR3 is TGTGCCAGCAGCAGTGGACAGGGGGCCGCTAATGAAAAACTGTTTTTT. The chain couples TRBV9 to TRBJ1-4; 11 nucleotides line up with TRBD1. J was trimmed by 3 bases and V by 4 bases; bases with no gene match: 5. This CDR3 spans 16 amino acids. Germline loops: CDR1 SGDLS, CDR2 YYNGEE. Filled out from reference TRBV9 and TRBJ1-4, the complete variable domain reads DSGVTQTPKHLITATGQRVTLRCSPRSGDLSVYWYQQSLDQGLQFLIQYYNGEERAKGNILERFSAQQFPDLHSELNLSSLELGDSALYFCASSSGQGAANEKLFFGSGTQLSVL.

The V call is TRBV9, the J call TRBJ2-6, with D possibly matching TRBD1 (5 bases). The V and J ends lost 0 bases and 0 bases respectively, with 16 bases between them. From germline, CDR1 is SGDLS and CDR2 YYNGEE. This CDR3 has 19 amino acids. The CDR3 spells CASSVEVPRGSSGANVLTF. The CDR3 nucleotides read TGTGCCAGCAGCGTAGAGGTCCCAAGGGGAAGCTCTGGGGCCAACGTCCTGACTTTC.

The J gene is TRBJ1-3, the V gene TRBV9; D gene uncertain. Germline CDR1 reads SGDLS; CDR2 reads YYNGEE. The CDR3 consists of 15 residues. Between the trimmed V and J ends, which lost 3 bases and 8 bases, there was a span of 18 bases. The CDR3: CASSAIGSLRDTIYF. The DNA for the CDR3 is TGTGCCAGCAGCGCTATAGGGAGTCTCCGGGACACCATATATTTT. The full variable domain, rest sourced from reference TRBV9 and TRBJ1-3, is DSGVTQTPKHLITATGQRVTLRCSPRSGDLSVYWYQQSLDQGLQFLIQYYNGEERAKGNILERFSAQQFPDLHSELNLSSLELGDSALYFCASSAIGSLRDTIYFGEGSWLTVV.

The J gene is TRBJ1-5, the V gene TRBV9; D gene unclear. Trimming shortened V by 2 bases and J by 0 bases, and 6 bases separated the two germline ends. Germline CDR1 reads SGDLS; CDR2 reads YYNGEE. The CDR3 consists of 14 residues. This CDR3 is CASSVEDSNQPQHF. The CDR3 bases are TGTGCCAGCAGCGTTGAGGATAGCAATCAGCCCCAGCATTTT.

V and J are TRBV20-1 and TRBJ2-5, with D unclear. Germline-derived CDR1 and CDR2 are DFQATT and SNEGSKA (reference sequence). This CDR3 comprises 11 residues. V lost 4 bases, J lost 2 bases, and 5 bases lay in between. The CDR3 coding sequence is TGCAGTGCTACCGAGCAAGAGACCCAGTACTTC. It encodes CSATEQETQYF.

V is TRBV6-5 and J is TRBJ2-7; 8 bases agree with TRBD1. Trimming cost V 8 bases and J 4 bases; bases outside gene matches: 7. This CDR3 has 13 residues. Germline values: CDR1 MNHEY, CDR2 SVGAGI. The CDR3 sequence is CASRTGNFYEQYF. In nucleotides, the CDR3 is TGTGCCAGCCGGACAGGGAATTTTTACGAGCAGTACTTC.

The chain combines TRBV7-9 with TRBJ2-2; D is possibly TRBD1 (6 bases). The ends were cut back, 3 bases at V and 8 bases at J, with 16 bases in the middle. CDR3 size: 15 residues. Per the germline V gene, CDR1 is SEHNR and CDR2 is FQNEAQ (reference sequence). CDR3 protein: CASSLGHMGSGELFF. The CDR3 region has the DNA TGTGCCAGCAGCTTGGGACATATGGGCTCGGGGGAGCTGTTTTTT.

This clone was seen more than once but under ten times. The rearrangement uses TRBV12-3 or TRBV12-4 and TRBJ2-3; D might be TRBD1 (6 bases). Trimming took off 5 bases at V and 10 bases at J, with 16 bases between the two ends. The CDR3 sequence is 13 residues long. CDR3 nucleotides: TGTGCCAGCAGTCCCGGGACACCCTTCCCGCAGTATTTT. It yields the protein CASSPGTPFPQYF.

The rearrangement uses TRBV27 and TRBJ1-6; TRBD1 matches at 8 bases. V was pared by 3 bases and J by 8 bases, with 6 bases of the junction left unmatched. The germline gives CDR1 MNHEY, CDR2 SMNVEV (reference sequence). This CDR3 comprises 15 residues. The chain's CDR3 is CASSLLRGPDSPLHF. Written as DNA, the CDR3 is TGTGCCAGCAGTTTGCTCAGGGGGCCGGATTCACCCCTCCACTTT.

This clone appeared once. The chain joins TRBV9 to TRBJ1-2; a weak D match, TRBD1 (5 bases). Trimming shortened V by 0 bases and J by 4 bases, and 10 bases separated the two germline ends. Germline V gene sequence: CDR1 SGDLS, CDR2 YYNGEE. This CDR3 has 14 residues. The CDR3 DNA reads as TGTGCCAGCAGCGTAGGGGGGGACCGCTATGGCTACACCTTC. Protein sequence: CASSVGGDRYGYTF.

This clone was seen once. This chain links TRBV5-1 with TRBJ2-7; D gene uncertain. The CDR3 consists of 11 residues. The V end was cut by 4 bases, the J end by 5 bases, with 7 bases between. CDR1 SGHRS and CDR2 YFSETQ come from the germline V gene. The CDR3 nucleotides are TGCGCCAGCAGCCTGGGCGACGAGCAGTACTTC. Its protein product is CASSLGDEQYF.

V and J are TRBV7-2 and TRBJ2-2; TRBD2 matches at 12 bases. The CDR3 runs 19 residues. V was clipped by 5 bases and J by 5 bases; unmatched bases: 15. Germline CDR1 reads SGHTA; CDR2 reads FQGNSA. The CDR3 DNA reads as TGTGCCAGCAGCCCCCAGGGGGCGACTAGCGGGAGAGGGACCGGGGAGCTGTTTTTT. It yields the protein CASSPQGATSGRGTGELFF. Full variable domain (rest looked up from reference TRBV7-2 and TRBJ2-2): GAGVSQSPSNKVTEKGKDVELRCDPISGHTALYWYRQSLGQGLEFLIYFQGNSAPDKSGLPSDRFSAERTGGSVSTLTIQRTQQEDSAVYLCASSPQGATSGRGTGELFFGEGSRLTVL.

This clone was detected only a few times. The chain joins TRBV28 to TRBJ1-5; 7 bases map to TRBD1. Trimming removed 7 bases from V and 5 bases from J; junction bases left unmatched: 20. Germline V lookup: CDR1 MDHEN, CDR2 SYDVKM. The CDR3 is made up of 18 amino acids. As DNA, the CDR3 is TGTGCCAGCACGAAAGCGACAGGGACCTCCAGCGGGTATCAGCCCCAGCATTTT. This gives the protein CASTKATGTSSGYQPQHF.